The rows below give T cell receptor beta chains drawn from one sample of a study of T cells after yellow fever vaccination. TCRdb reprocessed the 5' RACE reads with MiXCR, giving one entry per CDR3 protein. The sample holds 95,000 to 150,000 distinct CDR3 sequences, 8% to 10% seen once. This specimen consisted of CD8+ T cells sorted from PBMCs, obtained on the day of the yellow fever booster vaccination. These TCRs come from a man younger than 35 who received the YFV17D yellow fever vaccine. CDR3s include the opening cysteine and the closing phenylalanine or tryptophan. D genes are given only for firm matches. Part of the rows lack a size; the others show once, few, many or a class for expanded clones.

V gene	clone size	D gene	J gene	CDR3 protein	CDR3 DNA
TRBV4-2	.	.	TRBJ2-2	CASSREQDYGELFF	TGTGCCAGCAGCCGCGAACAGGATTACGGGGAGCTGTTTTTT
TRBV7-9	.	.	TRBJ2-7	CASRRASGEQYF	TGTGCCAGCAGGAGGGCGTCCGGCGAGCAGTACTTC
TRBV6-5	.	TRBD1	TRBJ2-3	CASSPNRGSTDTQYF	TGTGCCAGCAGCCCGAACAGGGGTAGCACAGATACGCAGTATTTT
TRBV2	once	.	TRBJ1-1	CASSEFYDMNTEAFF	TGTGCCAGCAGTGAATTTTACGACATGAACACTGAAGCTTTCTTT
TRBV12-3/TRBV12-4	.	.	TRBJ2-2	CASETGLGGTGELFF	TGTGCCAGCGAAACAGGGTTGGGGGGCACCGGGGAGCTGTTTTTT
TRBV6-1	many	.	TRBJ1-6	CASPAKDGENSPLHF	TGTGCCAGCCCCGCTAAGGACGGCGAAAATTCACCCCTCCACTTT
TRBV6-4	few	TRBD2	TRBJ2-3	CASSEAGGGDTQYF	TGTGCCAGCAGTGAAGCGGGGGGTGGTGATACGCAGTATTTT
TRBV7-3	.	.	TRBJ2-5	CASSLIGQETQYF	TGTGCCAGCAGCTTAATCGGCCAAGAGACCCAGTACTTC
TRBV3-1	many	.	TRBJ1-5	CASSQTGGLNQPQHF	TGTGCCAGCAGCCAAACGGGGGGACTAAATCAGCCCCAGCATTTT
TRBV29-1	few	.	TRBJ2-2	CSVEDPKSSVTGELFF	TGCAGCGTTGAAGACCCCAAATCTAGTGTTACCGGGGAGCTGTTTTTT
TRBV20-1	many	.	TRBJ2-5	CSAPPPGNQETQYF	TGCAGTGCTCCCCCCCCAGGGAACCAAGAGACCCAGTACTTC
TRBV4-2	.	.	TRBJ1-4	CASSQEAGPEKLFF	TGTGCCAGCAGCCAAGAGGCCGGCCCCGAAAAACTGTTTTTT
TRBV13	few	TRBD1	TRBJ1-1	CASSSGGTIEAFF	TGTGCCAGCAGCTCAGGGGGGACTATTGAAGCTTTCTTT
TRBV7-9	few	TRBD1	TRBJ2-5	CASSQATGVSQETQYF	TGTGCCAGCAGCCAAGCGACAGGGGTCAGCCAAGAGACCCAGTACTTC
TRBV12-3/TRBV12-4	.	.	TRBJ1-2	CASKPEGGTSTLGYTF	TGTGCCAGCAAACCTGAAGGAGGGACTTCCACTTTAGGCTACACCTTC
TRBV4-1	many	.	TRBJ2-1	CASSQDTGSSYNEQFF	TGCGCCAGCAGCCAAGATACAGGGAGCTCCTACAATGAGCAGTTCTTC
TRBV12-3/TRBV12-4	many	.	TRBJ2-2	CASRDLTGELFF	TGTGCCAGCAGGGACCTCACCGGGGAGCTGTTTTTT